The 7 T cell receptor beta chains listed next were all sequenced from one sample in a study of cytomegalovirus exposure and HLA in healthy donors. Vbeta (60) and Jbeta (13) primers were used in the PCR. Data came from immunoSEQ multiplex PCR; TCRdb stores just in-frame clones and leaves some out. The repertoire includes over 150,000 clones, approximately 72% of them detected once, and roughly 1.4% sits in the top ten. The source material was PBMCs. The receptor source for this set is a man aged 18 to 30 in good health and CMV-seronegative.

V gene TRBV27 combines with J gene TRBJ1-5; TRBD1 agrees at 7 bases. The CDR3 extends over 15 amino acids. The germline CDR1 and CDR2 sequences are MNHEY and SMNVEV (reference sequence). Losses at the gene ends were 5 bases for V and 2 bases for J; bases not matched to a gene: 6. In nucleotides, the CDR3 is TGTGCCAGCAGTACCGGGACAGTGGGCAATCAGCCCCAGCATTTT. Its protein product is CASSTGTVGNQPQHF.

V gene TRBV4-3 combines with J gene TRBJ2-3; 8 bases line up with TRBD1. Trimming cost V 1 base and J 6 bases; bases outside gene matches: 6. CDR1 and CDR2 from the germline V gene are LGHNA and YSLEER. CDR3 length: 15 amino acids. CDR3 DNA sequence: TGCGCCAGCAGCCAAGCAGGGGGCGGGCCGGATACGCAGTATTTT. Amino acids: CASSQAGGGPDTQYF.

The chain is built from TRBV4-1 and TRBJ1-4; 7 nucleotides match TRBD1. The CDR3 runs to 15 residues. The V gene end was trimmed by 4 bases and the J gene end by 8 bases; junction bases not matched to a gene: 10. Germline lookup yields CDR1 MGHRA and CDR2 YSYEKL. Here the CDR3 DNA reads TGCGCCAGCAGCCGTACCGGGACAGTAAACGAAAAACTGTTTTTT. Protein product: CASSRTGTVNEKLFF.

The table lists this clone with a few counts. V is TRBV27 and J is TRBJ2-1; 11 bases match TRBD2. V gave up 3 bases and J gave up 5 bases; unmatched junction bases: 9. The CDR3 runs 17 residues. Germline V gene data show CDR1 as MNHEY and CDR2 as SMNVEV (reference sequence). In DNA form, the CDR3 reads TGTGCCAGCAGTTTGGGTGGTAGCGGGAGGGCCGACAATGAGCAGTTCTTC. Protein: CASSLGGSGRADNEQFF.

V usage is TRBV19 and J usage is TRBJ2-3; 12 bases align to TRBD1. Germline CDR1 is LNHDA and CDR2 is SQIVND (reference sequence). This CDR3 is 14 amino acids long. J was trimmed by 6 bases and V by 9 bases; bases with no gene match: 7. The CDR3 DNA reads as TGTGCCAGCTCCCGGGACAGGGGGCGGGATACGCAGTATTTT. It encodes CASSRDRGRDTQYF.

The chain has TRBV27 and TRBJ1-1, with a tentative D call TRBD1 (5 bases). Trimming took off 5 bases at V and 3 bases at J, with 16 bases between the two ends. CDR1 and CDR2 (germline): MNHEY, SMNVEV (reference sequence). CDR3 length equals 15 residues. The CDR3 DNA is TGTGCCAGCAGTGCCCCTCAGTTGGGGCACACTGAAGCTTTCTTT. As protein: CASSAPQLGHTEAFF.

V and J are TRBV19 and TRBJ2-1, with TRBD2 matching 7 bases. Losses at the gene ends were 2 bases for V and 4 bases for J; bases not matched to a gene: 5. This CDR3 has 15 amino acids. Germline lookup yields CDR1 LNHDA and CDR2 SQIVND (reference sequence). The CDR3 loop is CASSISIAGYNEQFF. CDR3 sequence (DNA): TGTGCCAGTAGTATATCCATAGCGGGTTACAATGAGCAGTTCTTC. Complete variable domain (other parts from reference TRBV19 and TRBJ2-1): DGGITQSPKYLFRKEGQNVTLSCEQNLNHDAMYWYRQDPGQGLRLIYYSQIVNDFQKGDIAEGYSVSREKKESFPLTVTSAQKNPTAFYLCASSISIAGYNEQFFGPGTRLTVL.